The TCR beta chain described here comes from a study of CD8 T cells in Susac syndrome. This CDR3 comprises 15 residues. V shed 2 bases and J shed 0 bases, with 11 bases lying between them. Germline V CDR1 and CDR2: MNHEY, SVGAGI. Reverse transcription used roughly 0.5 to 1 ug RNA and random hexamers. TCRdb used MiXCR to reprocess the immunoSEQ multiplex PCR reads, holding one entry per CDR3 protein. This table holds some 200,000 distinct CDR3 sequences, 85% to 95% found once. This chain joins TRBV6-5 and TRBJ2-7, with D hard to call. This TCR was sampled from a human donor with Susac syndrome. Sequencing used CD8+ T cells from PBMCs. This chain's CDR3 is CASSYSGMSSYEQYF. The CDR3 DNA reads TGTGCCAGCAGTTACAGTGGTATGAGCTCCTACGAGCAGTACTTC.